This TCR beta chain is drawn from a study of blood T cell repertoires in COVID-19. The overall study: COVID-19 samples from acute and convalescent phases originated in the United States, Italy and Spain. The cDNA or gDNA used as material had been derived from T cells, B-cell-depleted T cells, or PBMCs.

In the original analysis: From reference gene primer amplification, estimates of nucleated cell counts were derived. The protocol was immunoSEQ multiplex PCR, while the TCRdb copy is restricted to in-frame clones and leaves out a portion. D and trimming come from the DNA, and the V and J calls and clone size come from that table. The sample records around 40,000 clones, 80% to 95% being singletons. The germline gives CDR1 LGHDT, CDR2 YNNKEL (reference sequence). The CDR3 totals 15 residues. After removal of 0 bases from V and 11 bases from J, the junction contained 5 bases not matched to a gene. The V and J genes are TRBV3-1 (or the pseudogene TRBV3-2) and TRBJ1-4; 11 bases are a match to TRBD1. This clonotype originated in a human donor in a cohort sampled during active COVID-19. Sequencing was performed on peripheral blood. The CDR3 protein is CASSQDPGTGGKLFF. The CDR3 nucleotides are TGTGCCAGCAGCCAAGATCCCGGGACAGGGGGGAAACTGTTTTTT.